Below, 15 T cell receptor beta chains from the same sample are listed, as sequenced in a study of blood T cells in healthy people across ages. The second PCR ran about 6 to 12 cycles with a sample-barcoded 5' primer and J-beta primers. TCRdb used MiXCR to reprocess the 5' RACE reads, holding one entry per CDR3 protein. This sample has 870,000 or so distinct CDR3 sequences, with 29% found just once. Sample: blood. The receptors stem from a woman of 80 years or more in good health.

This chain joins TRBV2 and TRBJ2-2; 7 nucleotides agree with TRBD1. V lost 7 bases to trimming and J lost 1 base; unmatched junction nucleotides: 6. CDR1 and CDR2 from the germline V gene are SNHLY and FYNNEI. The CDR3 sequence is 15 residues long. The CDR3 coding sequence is TGTGCCAGCATCCCCGACAGGGTGAACACCGGGGAGCTGTTTTTT. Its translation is CASIPDRVNTGELFF. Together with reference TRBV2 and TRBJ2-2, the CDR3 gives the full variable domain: EPEVTQTPSHQVTQMGQEVILRCVPISNHLYFYWYRQILGQKVEFLVSFYNNEISEKSEIFDDQFSVERPDGSNFTLKIRSTKLEDSAMYFCASIPDRVNTGELFFGEGSRLTVL.

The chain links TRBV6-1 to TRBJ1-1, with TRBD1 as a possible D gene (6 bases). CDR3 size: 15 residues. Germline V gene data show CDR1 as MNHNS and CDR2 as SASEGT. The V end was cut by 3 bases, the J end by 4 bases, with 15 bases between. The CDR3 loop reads CASSDGIGRGTEAFF. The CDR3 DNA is TGTGCCAGCAGTGATGGAATTGGCAGGGGCACTGAAGCTTTCTTT.

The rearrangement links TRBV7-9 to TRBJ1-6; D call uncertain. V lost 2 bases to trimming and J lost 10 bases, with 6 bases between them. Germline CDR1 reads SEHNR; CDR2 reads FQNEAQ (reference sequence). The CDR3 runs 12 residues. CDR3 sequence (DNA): TGTGCCAGCAGCTTACCTAAGTCACCCCTCCACTTT. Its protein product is CASSLPKSPLHF. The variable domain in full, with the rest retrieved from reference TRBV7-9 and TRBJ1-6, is DTGVSQNPRHKITKRGQNVTFRCDPISEHNRLYWYRQTLGQGPEFLTYFQNEAQLEKSRLLSDRFSAERPKGSFSTLEIQRTEQGDSAMYLCASSLPKSPLHFGNGTRLTVT.

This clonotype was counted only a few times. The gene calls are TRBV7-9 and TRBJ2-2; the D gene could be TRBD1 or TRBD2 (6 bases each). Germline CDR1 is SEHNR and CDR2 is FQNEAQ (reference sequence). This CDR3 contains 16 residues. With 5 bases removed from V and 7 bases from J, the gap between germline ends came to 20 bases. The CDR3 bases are TGTGCCAGCAGCGGAGGGGGACTTGGGAAGTTCGGGGAGCTGTTTTTT. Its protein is CASSGGGLGKFGELFF.

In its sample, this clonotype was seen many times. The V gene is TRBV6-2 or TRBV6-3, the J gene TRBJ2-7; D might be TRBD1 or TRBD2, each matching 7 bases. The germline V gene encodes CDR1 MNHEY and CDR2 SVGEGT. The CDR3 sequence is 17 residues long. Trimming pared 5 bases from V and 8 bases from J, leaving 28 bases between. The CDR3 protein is CASSTTYTTGEGKQQYF. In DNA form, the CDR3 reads TGTGCCAGCAGTACCACGTACACTACAGGGGAGGGGAAACAGCAGTACTTC.

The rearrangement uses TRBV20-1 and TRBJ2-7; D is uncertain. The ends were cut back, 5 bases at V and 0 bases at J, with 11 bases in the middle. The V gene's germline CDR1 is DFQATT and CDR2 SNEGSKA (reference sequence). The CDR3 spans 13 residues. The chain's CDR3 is CSAHGLSSYEQYF. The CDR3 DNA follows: TGCAGTGCTCATGGGCTTTCCTCCTACGAGCAGTACTTC.

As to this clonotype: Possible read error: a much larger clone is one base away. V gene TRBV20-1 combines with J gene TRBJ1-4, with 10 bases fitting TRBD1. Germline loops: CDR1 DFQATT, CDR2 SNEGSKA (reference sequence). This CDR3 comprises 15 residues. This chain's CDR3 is CSAPPTGGLGEKRFF. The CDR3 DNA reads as TGCAGTGCGCCCCCGACAGGGGGCTTGGGTGAAAAACGGTTTTTT.

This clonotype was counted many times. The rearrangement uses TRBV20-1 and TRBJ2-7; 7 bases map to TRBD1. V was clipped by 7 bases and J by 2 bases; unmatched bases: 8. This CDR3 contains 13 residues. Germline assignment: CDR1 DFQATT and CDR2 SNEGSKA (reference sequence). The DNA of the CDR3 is TGCAGTGTCAACACCGGGACAGCCTACGAGCAGTACTTC. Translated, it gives CSVNTGTAYEQYF.

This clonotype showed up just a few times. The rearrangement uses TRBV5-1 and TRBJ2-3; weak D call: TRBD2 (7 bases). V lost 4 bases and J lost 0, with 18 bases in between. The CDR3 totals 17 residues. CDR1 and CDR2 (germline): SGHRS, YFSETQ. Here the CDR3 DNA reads TGCGCCAGCAGCCGGGGAGGGGGGGCGAGGAGCACAGATACGCAGTATTTT. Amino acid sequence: CASSRGGGARSTDTQYF.

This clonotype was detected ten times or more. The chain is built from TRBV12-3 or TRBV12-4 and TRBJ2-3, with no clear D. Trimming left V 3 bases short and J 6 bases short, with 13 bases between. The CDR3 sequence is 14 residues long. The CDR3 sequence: CASSFSGQSDTQYF. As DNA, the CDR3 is TGTGCCAGCAGTTTTTCGGGCCAATCGGATACGCAGTATTTT.

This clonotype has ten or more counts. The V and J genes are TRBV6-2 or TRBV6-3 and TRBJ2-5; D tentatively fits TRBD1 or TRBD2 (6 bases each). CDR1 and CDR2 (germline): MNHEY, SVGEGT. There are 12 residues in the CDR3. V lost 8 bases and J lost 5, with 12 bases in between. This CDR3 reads CASLGGGETQYF. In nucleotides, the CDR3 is TGTGCCAGCCTCGGAGGGGGTGAGACCCAGTACTTC.

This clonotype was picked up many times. The CDR3 sequence: CASSGTWDGYEQYF. The CDR3 DNA is TGTGCCAGTAGCGGTACGTGGGACGGCTACGAGCAGTACTTC. This chain links TRBV19 with TRBJ2-7; D might be TRBD1 or TRBD2, each matching 5 bases. The V end lost 6 bases, the J end lost 3 bases, and 15 bases lay between the germline ends. Germline V gene data show CDR1 as LNHDA and CDR2 as SQIVND (reference sequence). The CDR3 totals 14 residues.

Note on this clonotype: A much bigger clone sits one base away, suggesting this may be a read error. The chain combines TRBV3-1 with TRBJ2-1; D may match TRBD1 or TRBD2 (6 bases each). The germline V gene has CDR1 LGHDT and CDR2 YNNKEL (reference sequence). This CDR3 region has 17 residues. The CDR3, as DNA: TGTGCCAGCGGCCAAGGGGGGCTAGCCCAACCCTACAATGAGCAGTTCTTC. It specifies CASGQGGLAQPYNEQFF.

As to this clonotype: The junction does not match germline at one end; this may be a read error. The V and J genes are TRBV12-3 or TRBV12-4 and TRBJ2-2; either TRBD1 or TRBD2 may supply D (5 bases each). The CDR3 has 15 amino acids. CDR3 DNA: TGTGCCAGCAGCCCACAGGTCGCGGGCACCGGGAAGCTGTTTTTT. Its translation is CASSPQVAGTGKLFF.

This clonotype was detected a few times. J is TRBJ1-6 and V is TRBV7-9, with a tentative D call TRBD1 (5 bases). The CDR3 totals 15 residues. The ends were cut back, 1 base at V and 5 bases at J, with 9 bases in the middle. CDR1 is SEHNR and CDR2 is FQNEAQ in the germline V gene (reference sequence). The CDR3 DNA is TGTGCCAGCAGCTTAGGCAGGGCCGATAATTCACCCCTCCACTTT. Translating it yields CASSLGRADNSPLHF.